Detailed here is one T cell receptor (beta chain). The antigen is not known. The CDR3 totals 14 residues. After removal of 5 bases from V and 5 bases from J, the junction contained 6 bases not matched to a gene. Patients were all untreated before their thyroid surgery. Original methodology: For papillary thyroid cancer, a distant-metastasis classifier was constructed from CDR3 differences observed across clinicopathological groups. TCRdb re-clonotyped the PCR reads through MiXCR. The V and J calls were determined by TCRdb, not by the authors. The data contain some 3,500 clones, approximately 40% of them singletons. The data were obtained in a study of metastatic and nonmetastatic thyroid tumors. Study summary: Blood and tumor or nodule tissue repertoires from malignant and benign thyroid patients were compared.

General observations from the study: Reported TCR beta diversity, measured in blood and tumor, was significantly higher for malignant thyroid tumors than for benign nodules.

The rearrangement joins TRBV12-3 or TRBV12-4 to TRBJ1-1, with TRBD1 identical over 9 bases. The clonotype was recovered from a male donor with papillary thyroid cancer or a benign thyroid nodule (not recorded which). Some clones in this sample may be carry-over from other donors' samples. Sequencing used adjacent normal tissue. CDR3 loop: CASSARTGVTEAFF. The CDR3 DNA reads TGTGCCAGCAGTGCCCGGACAGGGGTTACTGAAGCTTTCTTT.